This passage covers 25 T cell receptor beta chains from one sample sequenced in a study of tumor-infiltrating lymphocytes in primary liver carcinoma. Unsorted bulk tissue, 20-30 mg of it, served as the source for co-extraction of RNA and DNA. The input was approximately 500 ng total RNA; TCR beta cDNA was made from it with a constant-region primer. Library construction for TCR beta comprised three nested multiplex PCR rounds performed with slightly modified ARM-PCR. Primers for the first two PCR rounds were TRBV1-TRBV30 forward primers and a C-beta reverse primer (roughly 10 cycles per round). Using its own MiXCR run on the multiplex PCR reads, TCRdb lists one record per CDR3 protein. The sample comprises 40,000 to 45,000 distinct CDR3 sequences, 73% of which are singletons, and approximately 20% rests with the top ten. Material for sequencing was liver tumor tissue from sampling region 2. Noted subset: tumor region T2, inferior pole. These receptors all come from a man aged 35-49 years with primary liver carcinoma and hepatitis B virus infection.

With regard to this clonotype: This CDR3 is missing its conserved last phenylalanine or tryptophan, likely due to a read error. No DNA is shown, since the ends of the CDR3 on it are uncertain; the CDR3 is the one TCRdb lists. V gene TRBV11-2 combines with J gene TRBJ2-5; TRBD2 is the table's D call, not checked against the DNA. Including both end residues, the CDR3 is 17 amino acids long. Germline values: CDR1 SGHAT, CDR2 FQNNGV. CDR3 loop: CASSLRLAGDSNETQYS.

Concerning this clonotype: Likely a read error: the CDR3 ends without its conserved phenylalanine or tryptophan. The chain has TRBV12-3 or TRBV12-4 and TRBJ1-3; no firm D call. CDR3 size: 16 residues. In DNA, the CDR3 is TGTGCCAGCAGTTTAGGACAACTTCTCTCTGGAAACATCATATATCTT. Its translation: CASSLGQLLSGNIIYL.

This chain uses TRBV5-4 with TRBJ2-3; D perhaps matches TRBD2 (6 bases). Deletions cut 8 bases from V and 6 bases from J, with 22 bases between. The CDR3 is 15 amino acids. Germline values: CDR1 SGHNT, CDR2 YYREEE (reference sequence). The CDR3 spells CARRVVGLRSDTQYF. DNA of the CDR3: TGTGCCAGAAGGGTAGTGGGACTTCGCAGTGATACGCAGTATTTT.

Remarks on this clonotype: One end of the junction is discordant with germline, which a read error may explain. The rearrangement links TRBV5-8 to TRBJ2-2; the D is unclear. Germline CDR1 is SGHTS and CDR2 is YDEGEE. This CDR3 contains 14 residues. In DNA, the CDR3 is TGCGCCAGCAGCTCAGTCCTTAACACCGGGGAGCTGTTTTTT. As protein: CASSSVLNTGELFF.

A word on this clonotype: A junction end diverges from the germline sequence, so it may reflect a read error. The V gene is TRBV12-3 or TRBV12-4, the J gene TRBJ2-2; D unclear. This CDR3 is 16 amino acids long. CDR3 nucleotide sequence: TGTGCCAGCAGTTCTCGTCTTGGGATAAACATCGGGGAGCTGTTTTTT. Its translation is CASSSRLGINIGELFF.

This clonotype has just a few counts. This chain connects TRBV18 to TRBJ1-1; the D gene is possibly TRBD1 (6 bases). Germline V gene sequence: CDR1 KGHSH, CDR2 LQKENI. The CDR3 contains 14 residues. V gave up 3 bases and J gave up 2 bases, with 10 bases separating them. In DNA, the CDR3 is TGTGCCAGCTCACCGGGACAAGTTAACACTGAAGCTTTCTTT. Protein product: CASSPGQVNTEAFF.

Comments on this clonotype: The CDR3 ends on some other residue instead of the conserved phenylalanine or tryptophan, so this is likely a read error. The rearrangement uses TRBV6-6 and TRBJ2-7; D uncertain. The germline gives CDR1 MNHNY, CDR2 SVGAGI (reference sequence). The CDR3 loop spans 13 amino acids. V lost 9 bases and J lost 2, with 14 bases in between. The CDR3 nucleotides are TGTGCCAGTTTGAATACCGAGACCTACGAGCAGTACCTC. Protein product: CASLNTETYEQYL.

As concerns this clonotype: The CDR3 does not end in the conserved phenylalanine or tryptophan, so this is likely a read error. Because the CDR3's place on the DNA is in doubt, the DNA is left out and the CDR3 is given as listed by TCRdb. The J gene is TRBJ1-1, the V gene TRBV6-6; the table names TRBD1, a call not compared with the DNA. Counting both end residues, the CDR3 totals 13 amino acids. Germline V CDR1 and CDR2: MNHNY, SVGAGI (reference sequence). The CDR3 sequence: CASSTGGTTEALL.

In regard to this clonotype: Since the CDR3 does not end with the conserved phenylalanine or tryptophan, this likely comes from a read error. CDR3 sequence: CASSLLVGFSYEQYY. The CDR3 nucleotides are TGTGCCAGCAGCTTATTGGTAGGGTTTTCCTACGAGCAGTACTAC. The V gene is TRBV11-2, the J gene TRBJ2-7; no reliable D call. The germline gives CDR1 SGHAT, CDR2 FQNNGV. Trimming stripped 2 bases from V and 1 base from J, with 12 bases between. This CDR3 spans 15 amino acids.

This clonotype showed up just a few times. This chain joins TRBV7-2 and TRBJ2-7; TRBD2 aligns across 8 bases. The ends lost 2 bases at V and 4 bases at J; junction bases unmatched: 4. Germline V lookup: CDR1 SGHTA, CDR2 FQGNSA. This CDR3 has 14 residues. This CDR3 is CASSLKAGAYEQYF. The CDR3 nucleotides are TGTGCCAGCAGCTTAAAAGCGGGAGCTTACGAGCAGTACTTC.

About this clonotype itself: At one of its ends the junction is not consistent with the germline gene, which may arise from a read error. This chain uses TRBV11-1 with TRBJ1-6, with D perhaps matching TRBD1 (5 bases). Germline V gene data show CDR1 as SGHAT and CDR2 as FQDESV (reference sequence). CDR3 length equals 13 residues. This CDR3 reads CPSSRTLASPLRF. The CDR3 DNA is TGTCCCAGCAGCCGGACACTGGCTTCACCCCTCCGCTTT.

This clonotype was detected only a few times. V usage is TRBV30 and J usage is TRBJ2-3; D gene uncertain. V lost 0 bases and J lost 4, with 14 bases in between. Germline V CDR1 and CDR2: GTSNPN, SVGIG (reference sequence). The CDR3 covers 15 residues. The CDR3 sequence: CAWSVAGPTADTQYF. The CDR3, as DNA: TGTGCCTGGAGTGTGGCAGGTCCAACGGCAGATACGCAGTATTTT.

The CDR3 bases are TGCAGCGTGGGGACTGGGGGGGCCCATGGCTACACCTTC. It yields the protein CSVGTGGAHGYTF. The V call is TRBV29-1, the J call TRBJ1-2, with D maybe TRBD1 (6 bases). The CDR3 is 13 amino acids. Germline lookup yields CDR1 SQVTM and CDR2 ANQGSEA. V was trimmed by 6 bases and J by 6 bases, leaving 17 bases between them.

Details on this clonotype: A read error may produce the germline difference seen at one junction end. The chain joins TRBV19 to TRBJ1-3; 7 bases line up with TRBD1. The germline gives CDR1 LNHDA, CDR2 SQIVND (reference sequence). This CDR3 has 16 residues. The CDR3 region has the DNA TGTGCCAGTACCTCTCAAGGACAGGTTTCTGTAAACACCATATATTTT. It codes for CASTSQGQVSVNTIYF.

The chain links TRBV6-2 or TRBV6-3 to TRBJ1-5; D gene uncertain. CDR1 MNHEY and CDR2 SVGEGT come from the germline V gene. The V end lost 5 bases, the J end lost 7 bases, and 12 bases lay between the germline ends. This CDR3 is 13 amino acids long. CDR3 nucleotide sequence: TGTGCCAGCAGTGATTGCTCCTTCCAGCCCCAGCATTTT. It is translated as CASSDCSFQPQHF.

This clonotype was counted only a few times. The chain employs TRBV2 and TRBJ2-7; perhaps TRBD1 as D (6 bases). Trimming took 5 bases from V and 5 from J, leaving 13 bases between them. This CDR3 is built from 13 residues. The germline CDR1 and CDR2 sequences are SNHLY and FYNNEI. The CDR3 nucleotides read TGTGCCAGCAGTCTCTACAGGGACAACGAGCAGTACTTC. Translating it yields CASSLYRDNEQYF.

This clonotype was picked up many times. This sequence joins TRBV7-3 and TRBJ1-1, with TRBD1 as a possible D gene (6 bases). The ends were cut back, 5 bases at V and 0 bases at J, with 10 bases in the middle. The V gene's germline CDR1 is SGHTA and CDR2 FQGTGA. The CDR3 is made up of 14 amino acids. CDR3 DNA sequence: TGTGCCAGCAGCGTGGACAGCTTGAACACTGAAGCTTTCTTT. Translated, it gives CASSVDSLNTEAFF.

This CDR3 is CASEVLGDTEAFF. CDR3 nucleotides: TGTGCCAGCGAGGTCTTAGGGGACACTGAAGCTTTCTTT. The chain joins TRBV7-9 to TRBJ1-1; D perhaps matches TRBD1 (5 bases). Trimming cost V 8 bases and J 3 bases, with 13 bases left between them. Germline V gene data show CDR1 as SEHNR and CDR2 as FQNEAQ (reference sequence). The CDR3 is made up of 13 amino acids.

About this clonotype itself: At one boundary the junction diverges from the germline segment, which might be a read error. V and J are TRBV6-5 and TRBJ2-3; D possibly uses TRBD1 or TRBD2 (5 bases each). The CDR3 has 14 amino acids. In germline, CDR1 is MNHEY, CDR2 SVGAGI. The DNA of the CDR3 is TGTGATTGGGGACGGCCGCACTCTGGAGATACACAGTATTTT. Its protein is CDWGRPHSGDTQYF.

The chain has TRBV30 and TRBJ2-5; TRBD1 is a possible D gene (8 bases). The CDR3 covers 13 residues. CDR1 is GTSNPN and CDR2 is SVGIG in the germline V gene (reference sequence). Trimming removed 8 bases from V and 6 bases from J, with 19 bases in between. In DNA form, the CDR3 reads TGTGCCCTATACACAGGGGGGGCAAAGACCCAGTACTTC. It yields the protein CALYTGGAKTQYF.

This sequence joins TRBV7-9 and TRBJ1-2; TRBD1 matches at 7 bases. With V trimmed by 10 bases and J by 5 bases, 19 bases remained unmatched. Germline values: CDR1 SEHNR, CDR2 FQNEAQ (reference sequence). The CDR3 has 16 amino acids. This CDR3 is CAISLATEGTAYGYTF. CDR3 sequence (DNA): TGTGCCATCAGTTTAGCGACTGAAGGGACAGCTTATGGCTACACCTTC.

About this clonotype: The germline gene is not matched at one end of the junction; a read error may be the cause. The chain has TRBV4-2 and TRBJ1-3; no definite D call. CDR3 length equals 21 residues. CDR1 is LGHNA and CDR2 is YNFKEQ in the germline V gene. The chain's CDR3 is CASSQEGLTWGRISSGNTIYF. In DNA, the CDR3 is TGCGCCAGCAGCCAAGAAGGCTTGACATGGGGTCGTATTTCCTCTGGAAACACCATATATTTT.

The table lists this clonotype with many counts. Likely a read error: the CDR3 ends without its conserved phenylalanine or tryptophan. The chain employs TRBV5-1 and TRBJ1-5, with 8 bases lining up with TRBD1. The CDR3 is 15 amino acids. V was clipped by 5 bases and J by 3 bases; unmatched bases: 7. Germline values: CDR1 SGHRS, CDR2 YFSETQ. The CDR3: CASRSTGDDNQPQHL. The CDR3 coding sequence is TGCGCCAGCAGATCGACAGGGGATGACAATCAGCCCCAGCATCTT.

With regard to this clonotype: This CDR3 is missing its conserved last phenylalanine or tryptophan, likely due to a read error. The chain carries TRBV11-1 and TRBJ1-6; a weak D match, TRBD1 (5 bases). The CDR3 length is 13 residues. From germline, CDR1 is SGHAT and CDR2 FQDESV (reference sequence). CDR3 bases: TGTGGCAGCAGCCGGACACTGATTTCACCCCTCCACTAT. Its translation is CGSSRTLISPLHY.

A remark on this clonotype: The junction and the germline gene differ at one end; a read error may be behind it. The gene calls are TRBV11-3 and TRBJ2-7; the D call may be TRBD1 or TRBD2 (5 bases each). CDR3 length: 12 residues. Germline V gives CDR1 SGHNT, CDR2 YENEEA. CDR3 bases: TGCGCTAGCAACTCCCAATGGGGGGAGCAGTACTTC. Its protein is CASNSQWGEQYF.